Sequencing of this T cell receptor (beta chain) was carried out in a study of blood T cell repertoires in COVID-19. The overall study: Acute-phase and convalescent COVID-19 samples originated in the United States, Italy and Spain.

Clones were read by immunoSEQ multiplex PCR, and TCRdb kept only the in-frame ones, dropping some. This table holds under 450,000 clones, 65% to 90% found once. With 2 bases removed from V and 4 bases from J, the gap between germline ends came to 11 bases. Germline V gives CDR1 SNHLY, CDR2 FYNNEI. This CDR3 comprises 14 residues. The chain carries TRBV2 and TRBJ1-1; D possibly corresponds to TRBD1 (6 bases). The source is a woman aged 55 to 70 with COVID-19, enrolled during active disease. Material: peripheral blood. Here the CDR3 reads CASSERGGTTEAFF. The CDR3 DNA is TGTGCCAGCAGTGAAAGGGGGGGAACCACTGAAGCTTTCTTT.